This is a list of T cell receptor beta chains from one sample in a study of blood T cell repertoires in COVID-19. Method: immunoSEQ multiplex PCR; TCRdb's copy keeps in-frame clones and lacks some. The sample comprises around 700,000 clones, 85% to 90% of which are singletons, and over 0.2% rests with the top ten. What was sequenced was peripheral blood. These receptors all stem from a woman aged 18 to 35 with acute or convalescent COVID-19. Both conserved end residues are part of each CDR3. A D gene is named only where the DNA matches it firmly. Size is stated for part of the rows, as once, few or many counts, or as a class when the clone is expanded.

V gene	clone size	D gene	J gene	CDR3 protein	CDR3 DNA
TRBV30	NA	TRBD1	TRBJ1-2	CAWKSSRDRVAYTF	TGTGCCTGGAAATCTTCCCGGGACAGGGTGGCCTACACCTTC
TRBV2	NA	NA	TRBJ2-3	CASRETRKVTDTQYF	TGTGCCAGCAGGGAAACTAGGAAGGTCACAGATACGCAGTATTTT
TRBV2	NA	TRBD2	TRBJ2-3	CASSPGLAGGSDTQYF	TGTGCCAGCAGTCCTGGACTAGCGGGGGGGTCAGATACGCAGTATTTT
TRBV6-5	NA	NA	TRBJ1-6	CASRAYNSPLHF	TGTGCCAGCCGGGCCTATAATTCACCCCTCCACTTT
TRBV5-6	NA	NA	TRBJ1-1	CASSSSGAHTEAFF	TGTGCCAGCAGCTCGTCAGGGGCGCACACTGAAGCTTTCTTT
TRBV6-5	NA	NA	TRBJ2-7	CASSQGKVEQYF	TGTGCCAGCAGCCAGGGGAAGGTAGAGCAGTACTTC
TRBV9	NA	TRBD1	TRBJ2-1	CASSGTGTGDLLPYSYNEQFF	TGTGCCAGCAGCGGCACCGGGACAGGGGACCTCCTACCTTACTCCTACAATGAGCAGTTCTTC
TRBV5-1	NA	TRBD1	TRBJ2-3	CASSSGQGTDTQYF	TGCGCCAGCAGCTCCGGACAGGGCACAGATACGCAGTATTTT
TRBV7-9	NA	TRBD2	TRBJ2-3	CASSSLTSGYSTDTQYF	TGTGCCAGCAGCAGCCTGACTAGCGGTTATAGCACAGATACGCAGTATTTT
TRBV24-1	NA	TRBD1	TRBJ1-2	CATSASGNLDRGYGYTF	TGTGCCACCAGTGCGTCTGGCAATCTGGACAGGGGCTATGGCTACACCTTC
TRBV7-8	NA	NA	TRBJ1-4	CASSLVPGSNEKLFF	TGTGCCAGCAGCTTAGTCCCGGGGTCCAATGAAAAACTGTTTTTT
TRBV5-1	NA	NA	TRBJ2-1	CASSLRPVYEQFF	TGCGCCAGCAGCTTGCGTCCCGTCTATGAGCAGTTCTTC
TRBV5-1	NA	NA	TRBJ2-1	CASSSNPGGWSSYNEQFF	TGCGCCAGCAGCTCCAACCCTGGGGGGTGGAGCTCCTACAATGAGCAGTTCTTC
TRBV28	NA	NA	TRBJ2-7	CASSRDIPYEQYF	TGTGCCAGCAGTAGGGACATCCCCTACGAGCAGTACTTC
TRBV5-5	NA	TRBD1	TRBJ1-6	CASSSFGQEHSPLHF	TGTGCCAGCAGCTCCTTCGGACAGGAGCATTCACCCCTCCACTTT
TRBV7-2	NA	NA	TRBJ1-3	CASSSFQGSGNTIYF	TGTGCCAGCAGCTCCTTCCAGGGCTCTGGAAACACCATATATTTT
TRBV5-4	NA	NA	TRBJ1-2	CASSGQENNYGYTF	TGTGCCAGCAGCGGACAAGAGAATAACTATGGCTACACCTTC
TRBV5-8	NA	TRBD1	TRBJ2-5	CASSWGQGDAETQYF	TGTGCCAGCAGCTGGGGACAGGGGGATGCGGAGACCCAGTACTTC
TRBV6-5	NA	NA	TRBJ1-5	CASSYTEGNQPQHF	TGTGCCAGCAGTTACACTGAGGGCAATCAGCCCCAGCATTTT
TRBV19	NA	TRBD2	TRBJ2-3	CASSLGEGYLADTQYF	TGTGCCAGTAGCCTCGGGGAGGGCTATCTGGCAGATACGCAGTATTTT
TRBV5-5	once	NA	TRBJ1-1	CASSLGQGITEAFF	TGTGCCAGCAGCTTAGGCCAGGGAATCACTGAAGCTTTCTTT
TRBV28	NA	TRBD1	TRBJ2-7	CASGTGGYEQYF	TGTGCCAGCGGGACAGGAGGCTACGAGCAGTACTTC
TRBV27	NA	NA	TRBJ2-3	CASSFSDTDTQYF	TGTGCCAGCAGTTTCTCAGATACCGATACGCAGTATTTT
TRBV7-2	NA	TRBD1	TRBJ1-2	CASSLSGTGSFGYTF	TGTGCCAGCAGCTTGTCCGGGACAGGGTCCTTTGGCTACACCTTC
TRBV12-3/TRBV12-4	NA	NA	TRBJ1-1	CASSRGKNTEAFF	TGTGCCAGCAGTAGGGGTAAGAACACTGAAGCTTTCTTT
TRBV6-6	NA	NA	TRBJ1-1	CASSYAGNTEAFF	TGTGCCAGCAGTTACGCGGGTAACACTGAAGCTTTCTTT
TRBV9	NA	NA	TRBJ2-3	CASSVSVGTDTQYF	TGTGCCAGCAGCGTTAGCGTCGGCACAGATACGCAGTATTTT
TRBV28	NA	NA	TRBJ2-2	CASIQRQITGELFF	TGTGCCAGCATCCAGCGACAGATCACCGGGGAGCTGTTTTTT
TRBV2	NA	TRBD2	TRBJ2-1	CASGLAGSTSYNEQFF	TGTGCCAGTGGACTAGCGGGTTCTACCTCCTACAATGAGCAGTTCTTC
TRBV5-1	NA	NA	TRBJ1-1	CASSSRTVNTEAFF	TGCGCCAGCAGCTCGAGGACAGTGAACACTGAAGCTTTCTTT
TRBV7-2	NA	TRBD1	TRBJ1-2	CASSLDRQGGFGYTF	TGTGCCAGCAGCTTAGACCGACAGGGGGGGTTCGGCTACACCTTC
TRBV6-5	NA	NA	TRBJ1-2	CATQQGPLDGYTF	TGTGCCACACAACAGGGCCCATTGGATGGCTACACCTTC
TRBV7-2	NA	NA	TRBJ2-1	CASSFFTGLSNEQFF	TGTGCCAGCAGCTTTTTCACAGGGTTGAGCAATGAGCAGTTCTTC
TRBV5-1	NA	TRBD1	TRBJ1-6	CASTLDRGDSPLHF	TGCGCCAGCACTTTGGACAGGGGAGATTCACCCCTCCACTTT
TRBV30	NA	TRBD2	TRBJ2-2	CAWSVVSGGAGELFF	TGTGCCTGGAGTGTAGTAAGCGGGGGGGCCGGGGAGCTGTTTTTT
TRBV7-2	NA	TRBD1	TRBJ1-1	CASRPTGENTEAFF	TGTGCCAGCAGGCCGACAGGGGAAAACACTGAAGCTTTCTTT
TRBV6-6	NA	NA	TRBJ1-4	CASSRGYNEKLFF	TGTGCCAGCAGTAGAGGTTATAATGAAAAACTGTTTTTT
TRBV3-1/TRBV3-2	NA	NA	TRBJ1-2	CASSIGTPRYGYTF	TGTGCCAGCTCAATCGGGACACCCCGCTATGGCTACACCTTC
TRBV5-1	NA	NA	TRBJ1-1	CASSSGGIESTEAFF	TGCGCCAGCAGCTCGGGGGGGATTGAGTCCACTGAAGCTTTCTTT
TRBV19	NA	TRBD1	TRBJ2-4	CASQPGPTGSFGKNIQYF	TGTGCCAGCCAACCGGGACCGACAGGGTCGTTTGGCAAAAACATTCAGTACTTC
TRBV5-1	NA	NA	TRBJ1-2	CASSLDLGGYGYTF	TGCGCCAGCAGCTTGGACTTGGGGGGCTATGGCTACACCTTC
TRBV7-9	NA	TRBD1	TRBJ1-6	CASSLGTGGSYNSPLHF	TGTGCCAGCAGCCTAGGAACAGGGGGCTCCTATAATTCACCCCTCCACTTT
TRBV6-2/TRBV6-3	NA	NA	TRBJ1-3	CASSYQRGSGNTIYF	TGTGCCAGCAGTTACCAAAGGGGTTCTGGAAACACCATATATTTT
TRBV19	NA	NA	TRBJ1-3	CASSIARDAGNTIYF	TGTGCCAGTAGTATAGCGCGGGACGCTGGAAACACCATATATTTT
TRBV9	NA	TRBD1	TRBJ1-2	CASSVDRGTGKYGYTF	TGTGCCAGCAGCGTAGACAGAGGGACAGGGAAATATGGCTACACCTTC
TRBV10-3	few	NA	TRBJ1-2	CAISEMGGPNYGYTF	TGTGCCATCAGTGAGATGGGGGGGCCCAACTATGGCTACACCTTC
TRBV5-1	few	TRBD1	TRBJ1-3	CASSLEGTGPGNTIYF	TGCGCCAGCAGCTTGGAAGGGACAGGGCCTGGAAACACCATATATTTT
TRBV3-1/TRBV3-2	NA	NA	TRBJ2-7	CASSQGSRSEQYF	TGTGCCAGCAGCCAAGGTTCTAGAAGCGAGCAGTACTTC
TRBV5-6	NA	TRBD2	TRBJ2-1	CASSHRLAGGLNEQFF	TGTGCCAGCAGCCACCGACTAGCGGGGGGCCTAAATGAGCAGTTCTTC